Listed here is a single T cell receptor beta chain. This specimen comes from a study of shared clonotypes between healthy human individuals. V lost 2 bases to trimming and J lost 2 bases; unmatched junction nucleotides: 5. The CDR3 loop spans 15 amino acids. Germline V CDR1 and CDR2: MDHEN, SYDVKM. Generated by immunoSEQ multiplex PCR, the TCRdb table keeps only in-frame clones and is missing some. Among some 2.3 million clones listed, approximately 95% were seen once. This TCR came from a man between 18 and 35 years old in good health. Some clones in this sample may be carry-over from other donors' samples. The sequenced sample was naive CD4+ T cells from PBMCs. Subset reported: CD45RA+ positively selected. J is TRBJ2-7 and V is TRBV28, with 8 positions matching TRBD2. The CDR3 spells CASSLPLAGAYEQYF. The CDR3 DNA follows: TGTGCCAGCAGTTTACCCCTAGCGGGTGCCTACGAGCAGTACTTC.